Listed here are 2 T cell receptor beta chains from one sample, sequenced in a study of regulatory T cells in long-lasting Graves disease. Time point described: persistent/refractory GD, antithyroid drugs over 5 years with positive TRAb. Making the TCR library involved RNA that had been extracted from PBMCs. TCR beta libraries were built with iRepertoire HTBI primers and Arm-PCR of CDR3 regions. TCRdb fed the multiplex PCR reads into MiXCR, producing one record per CDR3 protein. The table lists roughly 360,000 distinct CDR3 sequences, around 23% of them singletons. The sample was peripheral blood mononuclear cells (PBMCs), taken when the disease was refractory, from a patient treated with antithyroid drugs. Every receptor here comes from a middle-aged woman with Graves disease.

The chain is built from TRBV10-3 and TRBJ2-1; D is perhaps TRBD2 (6 bases). The ends were cut back, 9 bases at V and 3 bases at J, with 24 bases in the middle. The CDR3 spans 17 residues. Germline loops: CDR1 ENHRY, CDR2 SYGVKD. The CDR3 protein is CAIRQRLAVINYNEQFF. CDR3 sequence (DNA): TGTGCCATTCGGCAGCGCTTAGCGGTGATCAACTACAATGAGCAGTTCTTC.

This clonotype was observed at least ten times. This chain joins TRBV12-3 or TRBV12-4 and TRBJ2-7; D possibly uses TRBD1 or TRBD2 (5 bases each). The CDR3 sequence is 16 residues long. V was pared by 5 bases and J by 2 bases, with 19 bases between. The CDR3 spells CASSTLRGVKTYEQYF. CDR3 sequence (DNA): TGTGCCAGCAGTACCCTCCGGGGCGTTAAAACCTACGAGCAGTACTTC.